The 27 T cell receptor beta chains listed next were all sequenced from one sample in a study of technical replicates of blood from several donors. Profiling relied on immunoSEQ multiplex PCR, and the TCRdb table lists in-frame clones only, not all of them. The sample has roughly 82,000 clones; over 80% are singletons. The sequenced material came from T cells isolated from PBMCs. The receptors originated from a human donor in good health.

The rearrangement uses TRBV18 and TRBJ1-5; TRBD1 agrees at 7 bases. Germline CDR1 and CDR2: KGHSH and LQKENI. CDR3 size: 15 residues. J lost 1 base, V lost 4 bases, and 4 bases had no gene match. The CDR3 nucleotides read TGTGCCAGCTCACTAGCAGGGGGGAGCAATCAGCCCCAGCATTTT. Its translation is CASSLAGGSNQPQHF.

CDR3 loop: CASSGETGTLQETQYF. The CDR3 DNA reads as TGCGCCAGCAGCGGGGAGACAGGGACTTTGCAAGAGACCCAGTACTTC. V and J are TRBV5-1 and TRBJ2-5; possibly TRBD1 for D (7 bases). Germline V gene lookup returns CDR1 SGHRS and CDR2 YFSETQ. Trimming cost V 4 bases and J 2 bases, with 18 bases left between them. The CDR3 contains 16 residues. Using reference TRBV5-1 and TRBJ2-5 for the parts outside the CDR3, the full variable domain is KAGVTQTPRYLIKTRGQQVTLSCSPISGHRSVSWYQQTPGQGLQFLFEYFSETQRNKGNFPGRFSGRQFSNSRSEMNVSTLELGDSALYLCASSGETGTLQETQYFGPGTRLLVL.

The gene calls are TRBV7-2 and TRBJ2-3; D is uncertain. Germline loops: CDR1 SGHTA, CDR2 FQGNSA. V was shortened by 2 bases and J by 4 bases, with 13 bases between the two germline ends. The CDR3 consists of 15 residues. The CDR3 reads CASSLRGGDADTQYF. CDR3 coding DNA: TGTGCCAGCAGCTTACGTGGTGGAGACGCAGATACGCAGTATTTT. The full variable domain, in which reference TRBV7-2 and TRBJ2-3 provide the parts outside the CDR3, is GAGVSQSPSNKVTEKGKDVELRCDPISGHTALYWYRQSLGQGLEFLIYFQGNSAPDKSGLPSDRFSAERTGGSVSTLTIQRTQQEDSAVYLCASSLRGGDADTQYFGPGTRLTVL.

The rearrangement links TRBV19 to TRBJ1-1; 8 bases align to TRBD1. CDR1 and CDR2 (germline): LNHDA, SQIVND (reference sequence). After removal of 1 base from V and 3 bases from J, the junction contained 4 bases not matched to a gene. This CDR3 spans 15 amino acids. The CDR3 DNA sequence: TGTGCCAGTAGTATAGTTGGACAGGGCTACACTGAAGCTTTCTTT. Protein product: CASSIVGQGYTEAFF.

V gene TRBV2 combines with J gene TRBJ1-2; D is possibly TRBD1 (6 bases). The germline V gene has CDR1 SNHLY and CDR2 FYNNEI. The CDR3 has 14 amino acids. Trimming stripped 11 bases from V and 4 bases from J, with 20 bases between. CDR3 DNA sequence: TGTGCCTCAGGTCGGGGGGGACAATTCTATGGCTACACCTTC. Its protein is CASGRGGQFYGYTF.

The chain combines TRBV5-1 with TRBJ2-1, with D possibly matching TRBD2 (6 bases). V lost 0 bases, J lost 8 bases, and 15 bases lay in between. Germline V gives CDR1 SGHRS, CDR2 YFSETQ. This CDR3 region has 15 residues. The CDR3 sequence is CASSLELASGDEQFF. DNA for the CDR3: TGCGCCAGCAGCTTGGAACTAGCTTCTGGGGATGAGCAGTTCTTC.

The chain joins TRBV5-8 to TRBJ2-5, with 9 bases lining up with TRBD2. In germline, CDR1 is SGHTS, CDR2 YDEGEE. V shed 5 bases and J 1 base; nucleotides not matched to a gene: 9. This CDR3 spans 16 amino acids. CDR3 region: CASRRGLAGLQETQYF. The CDR3 region has the DNA TGTGCCAGCAGGCGCGGGCTAGCGGGGCTCCAAGAGACCCAGTACTTC.

The chain has TRBV5-6 and TRBJ2-5; the match to TRBD1 covers 7 bases. The J call may not be correct, given that the DNA end is closer to TRBJ2-7. There are 15 residues in the CDR3. Germline CDR1 reads SGHDT; CDR2 reads YYEEEE. Written as DNA, the CDR3 is TGTGCCAGCAACCCCGCGACAGGGTCCTTGTACGAGCAGTACTTC. Encoded protein: CASNPATGSLYEQYF.

This rearrangement joins TRBV7-9 to TRBJ1-4; D might be TRBD1 (5 bases). The CDR3 is 12 amino acids. Germline V gene sequence: CDR1 SEHNR, CDR2 FQNEAQ (reference sequence). The V end was cut by 1 base, the J end by 10 bases, with 7 bases between. The CDR3 loop reads CASSLGDRKLFF. The CDR3, as DNA: TGTGCCAGCAGCTTAGGTGACAGAAAACTGTTTTTT.

The chain employs TRBV4-2 and TRBJ1-5; D is perhaps TRBD1 (6 bases). Trimming stripped 0 bases from V and 2 bases from J, with 17 bases between. Per germline, CDR1 LGHNA and CDR2 YNFKEQ. The CDR3 covers 18 residues. Here the CDR3 reads CASSQDGPRGVRNQPQHF. The CDR3 coding sequence is TGTGCCAGCAGCCAAGATGGTCCCAGGGGCGTCCGCAATCAGCCCCAGCATTTT.

The V and J genes are TRBV5-1 and TRBJ2-1, with a possible D match to TRBD1 (6 bases). Germline CDR1 SGHRS, CDR2 YFSETQ. The CDR3 is 15 residues long. Between the trimmed V and J ends, which lost 1 base and 7 bases, there was a span of 15 bases. For the CDR3, the DNA is TGCGCCAGCAGCTTGAGAGGGGGTTTGGTAAATGAGCAGTTCTTC. Translated: CASSLRGGLVNEQFF.

The chain couples TRBV6-6 to TRBJ2-6, with D possibly being TRBD1 (7 bases). CDR1 and CDR2 from the germline V gene are MNHNY and SVGAGI (reference sequence). This CDR3 region has 15 residues. The V gene lost 6 bases and the J gene lost 4 bases, with 13 bases spanning the gap. CDR3 in DNA: TGTGCCAGCAGGACCAGGGGGGACGGGGCCAACGTCCTGACTTTC. This gives the protein CASRTRGDGANVLTF.

The table lists this clone with a count of one. The V and J genes are TRBV20-1 and TRBJ1-2; D gene unclear. The germline V gene has CDR1 DFQATT and CDR2 SNEGSKA (reference sequence). This CDR3 comprises 8 residues. With 5 bases removed from V and 14 bases from J, the gap between germline ends came to 9 bases. The CDR3 reads CSAQGSTF. The CDR3 bases are TGCAGTGCTCAAGGGAGTACCTTC.

The V call is TRBV6-5, the J call TRBJ1-1; D is unresolved. With 5 bases removed from V and 3 bases from J, the gap between germline ends came to 10 bases. There are 13 residues in the CDR3. The V gene's germline CDR1 is MNHEY and CDR2 SVGAGI. CDR3 bases: TGTGCCAGCAGTAACGGGGAGCACACTGAAGCTTTCTTT. This translates into CASSNGEHTEAFF.

J is TRBJ2-7 and V is TRBV7-6; the D is unclear. Deletions cut 3 bases from V and 0 bases from J, with 6 bases between. Germline assignment: CDR1 SGHVS and CDR2 FNYEAQ. This CDR3 is 13 amino acids long. For the CDR3, the DNA is TGTGCCAGCAGCTTTGAGCCCTCCTACGAGCAGTACTTC. This encodes CASSFEPSYEQYF.

This rearrangement joins TRBV7-6 to TRBJ2-7; 8 bases match TRBD2. Germline CDR1 is SGHVS and CDR2 is FNYEAQ. The J segment lost 9 bases and the V segment lost 4 bases, leaving 11 bases of the junction unmatched. This CDR3 comprises 14 residues. Here the CDR3 reads CASSSDTVAGGQYF. CDR3 in DNA: TGTGCCAGCAGCTCAGACACCGTTGCGGGAGGGCAGTACTTC.

The chain employs TRBV7-9 and TRBJ1-2; D might be TRBD1 (6 bases). Germline V gene data show CDR1 as SEHNR and CDR2 as FQNEAQ (reference sequence). The length of the CDR3 is 17 residues. V lost 4 bases, J lost 8 bases, and 26 bases lay in between. The CDR3: CASSSGGAAPLIGGYTF. The DNA of the CDR3 is TGTGCCAGCAGCTCGGGGGGGGCAGCGCCTTTGATCGGGGGCTACACCTTC.

The V call is TRBV14, the J call TRBJ1-4; D is perhaps TRBD1 (6 bases). The CDR3 covers 16 residues. V was cut by 4 bases and J by 8 bases, with 20 bases left in between. Germline CDR1 SGHDN, CDR2 FVKESK. The CDR3 region has the DNA TGTGCCAGCAGCCCTACAGGGACGAAACGATTGGAAAAACTGTTTTTT. As protein: CASSPTGTKRLEKLFF.

The rearrangement joins TRBV6-4 to TRBJ2-5, with TRBD1 as a possible D gene (6 bases). Germline-derived CDR1 and CDR2 are MRHNA and SNTAGT. The CDR3 totals 15 residues. V was pared by 0 bases and J by 4 bases, with 12 bases between. CDR3 amino acids: CASSDSGGPLETQYF. CDR3 DNA: TGTGCCAGCAGTGACTCAGGGGGACCATTAGAGACCCAGTACTTC.

The chain employs TRBV15 and TRBJ2-7; D ambiguous. V was trimmed by 1 base and J by 5 bases, leaving 18 bases between them. This CDR3 region has 16 residues. Per germline, CDR1 LNHNV and CDR2 YYDKDF (reference sequence). CDR3 loop: CATSRGGQRFDDEQYF. As DNA, the CDR3 is TGTGCCACCAGCAGAGGCGGCCAGCGTTTTGATGACGAGCAGTACTTC.

This rearrangement joins TRBV5-1 to TRBJ2-2, with TRBD2 as a possible D gene (5 bases). The CDR3 runs to 14 residues. Germline V gives CDR1 SGHRS, CDR2 YFSETQ. Between the trimmed V and J ends, which lost 7 bases and 1 base, there was a span of 11 bases. CDR3 DNA sequence: TGCGCCAGCCGGCGGGCAGAGAACACCGGGGAGCTGTTTTTT. It encodes CASRRAENTGELFF.

The chain recombines TRBV6-5 with TRBJ2-5, with D possibly matching TRBD1 (5 bases). Germline assignment: CDR1 MNHEY and CDR2 SVGAGI. The CDR3 consists of 11 residues. V lost 4 bases and J 5 bases, leaving 5 bases between the germline ends. Here the CDR3 DNA reads TGTGCCAGCAGTTCAGGGGAGACCCAGTACTTC. Translating gives CASSSGETQYF.

This chain connects TRBV5-6 to TRBJ2-7; D gene uncertain. There are 12 residues in the CDR3. V lost 2 bases and J lost 6, with 9 bases in between. In germline, CDR1 is SGHDT, CDR2 YYEEEE. CDR3: CASSFIAGEQYF. CDR3 DNA sequence: TGTGCCAGCAGCTTTATAGCCGGCGAGCAGTACTTC.

This clone has a handful of counts. This chain connects TRBV6-5 to TRBJ1-6; 8 positions agree with TRBD1. Trimming at V came to 6 bases and at J to 6 bases, leaving 7 bases not matched to a gene. The CDR3 totals 15 residues. Germline loops: CDR1 MNHEY, CDR2 SVGAGI. CDR3 loop: CASSRNDRGNSPLHF. CDR3 DNA: TGTGCCAGCAGCCGTAACGACAGGGGTAATTCACCCCTCCACTTT.

The chain links TRBV4-1 to TRBJ2-1, with TRBD2 matching 8 bases. Unmatched junction bases numbered 13, after V lost 3 bases and J lost 6 bases. The CDR3 totals 17 residues. Germline V CDR1 and CDR2: MGHRA, YSYEKL. The CDR3 reads CASSQRVRGGFFNEQFF. In nucleotides, the CDR3 is TGCGCCAGCAGCCAGCGCGTTCGGGGGGGCTTCTTCAATGAGCAGTTCTTC.

The rearrangement joins TRBV28 to TRBJ2-3, with D possibly matching TRBD2 (6 bases). This CDR3 comprises 15 residues. V was shortened by 3 bases and J by 4 bases, with 14 bases between the two germline ends. Germline CDR1 MDHEN, CDR2 SYDVKM. The CDR3, as DNA: TGTGCCAGCAGTTTCTTCCGACTAGTGTCAGATACGCAGTATTTT. Translation gives CASSFFRLVSDTQYF.

Worth noting for this clone: Relative to the germline gene, one junction end is altered; a read error may explain this. The rearrangement links TRBV7-7 to TRBJ2-1; 7 nucleotides match TRBD1. Germline assignment: CDR1 SSHAT and CDR2 FNYEAQ (reference sequence). The CDR3 runs 13 residues. Written as DNA, the CDR3 is TGTGCTAGCAGTTCGGGACAGATCAATGAGCAGTTCTTC. It yields the protein CASSSGQINEQFF.